What follows is one T cell receptor (beta chain) and its context. Antigen unknown. The V end lost 4 bases, the J end lost 0 bases, and 17 bases lay between the germline ends. The CDR3 contains 17 residues. Germline V gives CDR1 SGDLS, CDR2 YYNGEE. The record originates from a study of T cell responses to AZD1222 COVID-19 vaccine. Study-wide context: It was second doses at about 4 or about 12 weeks that were pooled. Study outcomes and limitations: Recipients of AZD1222 seropositive at baseline numbered only 6 or 7. In the spike-specific TCR repertoire, nearly half reportedly target unmutated variant regions.

Method: immunoSEQ multiplex PCR; TCRdb's copy keeps in-frame clones and lacks some. The repertoire holds 120,000 to 150,000 clones, with about 91% as singletons. The material sequenced was peripheral blood, taken on day 0 of AZD1222 vaccination. The genes are TRBV9 and TRBJ1-3; D not certain. The TCR originated in an adult in good health. Here the CDR3 reads CASSLSPQIISGNTIYF. CDR3 DNA: TGTGCCAGCAGCCTCTCCCCCCAAATAATCTCTGGAAACACCATATATTTT. Full variable domain (remainder filled in from reference TRBV9 and TRBJ1-3): DSGVTQTPKHLITATGQRVTLRCSPRSGDLSVYWYQQSLDQGLQFLIQYYNGEERAKGNILERFSAQQFPDLHSELNLSSLELGDSALYFCASSLSPQIISGNTIYFGEGSWLTVV.